What follows is one T cell receptor beta chain and its context. Its specific antigen is unknown. No per-base quality is available; no much larger clone lies one base away. This specimen belongs to a study of T cells in Graves' hyperthyroidism and ophthalmopathy (dated by TCRdb to the late 2010s). About the full investigation: Peripheral blood samples were taken at initial diagnosis, before any treatment was given. A discovery cohort of fewer than 110 patients, roughly 40 with Graves' ophthalmopathy and more than 55 with stable Graves' hyperthyroidism, was used to find distinguishing TCR V-J signatures. An independent validation cohort of around 19 hyperthyroidism patients and more than 15 patients who later progressed to ophthalmopathy tested prospective prediction of ophthalmopathy. The 75 to 100 discovery patients were randomly split 7:3 into training and test sets. The study also compared thyroid tissue and blood T-cell repertoires from over 5 Graves' hyperthyroidism patients. After sampling, hyperthyroidism patients received methimazole starting at 30 mg daily, and ophthalmopathy patients received high-dose intravenous methylprednisolone. The paper describes TCR Vbeta CDR3 sequencing of 135 peripheral blood samples, made up of roughly 40 ophthalmopathy patients, approximately 76 hyperthyroidism patients and 17 progressor patients.

The CDR3 holds 12 amino acids from the cysteine to the phenylalanine. Only the CDR3 portion is preserved as DNA: 36 bases, with reading frame beginning at the first base. V and J lose 5 bases and 3 bases, and a span of 8 bases separates them. CDR1 PRHDT and CDR2 FYEKMQ were looked up in the germline V gene (reference sequence). Amplification of TCR beta CDR3 regions was carried out from RNA transcripts. The first round of RT-PCR for the TCR CDR3 was performed with the HTBI primer set and the Qiagen OneStep RT-PCR kit. The libraries were constructed in a second round of multiplex PCR and then size-selected and purified. Libraries were sequenced paired-end with 100 bp reads on an Illumina HiSeq2000. Under the source paper's analysis protocol: Raw data were processed with SOAPnuke, discarding reads with adapters, uncalled bases, mean Phred below 15, or no exact constant-primer or identifier match. COPE v1.2.5 was used to merge the high-quality paired reads, and each unique nucleotide sequence was defined as a clonotype. MiTCR v1.1 was used to align clonotypes to the IMGT TRBV, TRBD and TRBJ reference segments. The analysis included only V-J combinations with a frequency above 0.0001, which together covered around 99% of the repertoires. A TCS score was defined as the ratio between F50 (clonal expansion) and ExV (chaos), using BLOSUM62-based TCRdist between CDR3 peptides within each V-J. Welch's t-statistics and random forest reduced fewer than 550 V-J features to about 12, which were used in a naive Bayes classifier (R e1071). TCRdb reran the public reads through fastp at Q25 and MiXCR, keeping productive beta chains. Each CDR3 protein appears once, grouped with its most common genes and DNA. The V and J calls were not made by the authors but by TCRdb's processing. The sample data list around 340,000 distinct CDR3 sequences, and around a fifth of these were observed just once. In total, the top ten clones hold over 40% of the sample.

Broader findings and caveats from the paper: In validation, progression to ophthalmopathy was predicted by the model with about 70% sensitivity and under 85% specificity, a median of approximately 6.5 months before onset. No statistical method was used to fix the sample size in advance, and group allocation was not hidden from the investigators. Most expanded thyroid clonotypes (frequency above 0.001) were also detected in blood, a finding suggesting that blood repertoires may reflect thyroid immune responses. Ophthalmopathy was separated from stable hyperthyroidism by a 13 V-J signature model, with around 88% sensitivity and around 81% specificity obtained in cross-validation and 80%/75% obtained in testing.

A patient counted as having stable Graves' hyperthyroidism if no progression to ophthalmopathy occurred over 18 months of follow-up. Hyperthyroidism patients were newly diagnosed, had a disease duration of under 2 months, and were aged 18 to 65 years. Any patient with an uncontrolled infection, another autoimmune disease, pregnancy or lactation was excluded. Diagnoses relied on clinical symptoms, serum thyroxine and TRAb, thyroid ultrasound and orbital computed tomography. PBMCs were separated from roughly 9.3 ml of fresh peripheral blood using Ficoll-Paque density gradient centrifugation. Total RNA was extracted with Trizol reagent, and quality was checked on an Agilent 2100 Bioanalyzer.

This receptor was taken from a woman in her 50s with Graves' hyperthyroidism. Sequenced: blood. The V gene is TRBV13 and the J gene is TRBJ2-7, and TRBD1 may be the D gene, going by 5 matching bases. The CDR3 protein is CASSNRGYEQYF. The nucleotide sequence reads TGTGCCAGCAGCAATAGGGGCTACGAGCAGTACTTC.